One T cell receptor (beta chain) is described in this entry. These data come from a study of blood T cell repertoires in COVID-19. Data came from immunoSEQ multiplex PCR; TCRdb stores just in-frame clones and leaves some out. Of 350,000 or so clones detected, more than 70% appear once; the ten largest clones hold 3% to 4.5%. CDR3 size: 12 residues. Trimming took 5 bases from V and 2 from J, leaving 5 bases between them. CDR1 KGHDR and CDR2 SFDVKD come from the germline V gene. The TCR was taken from a woman aged 60-75 years with COVID-19, enrolled during active disease. Sequenced material: peripheral blood. This chain connects TRBV24-1 to TRBJ1-2, with D unresolved. CDR3 protein: CATSVGNYGYTF. CDR3 bases: TGTGCCACCAGTGTCGGGAACTATGGCTACACCTTC.